Listed here are 30 T cell receptor beta chains from one sample, sequenced in a study of regulatory T cells in long-lasting Graves disease. Specified time point: newly diagnosed GD, antithyroid drugs for less than 3 months. RNA isolated from PBMCs was used to make the TCR library. Through Arm-PCR of CDR3 regions and iRepertoire HTBI primers, TCR beta libraries were built. MiXCR, run by TCRdb on the multiplex PCR reads, gives a single entry per CDR3 protein. The data hold hundreds of thousands of distinct CDR3 sequences, with about 15% observed a single time. This same sample was also part of a study on T cells in Graves' hyperthyroidism and ophthalmopathy.

The input for sequencing was peripheral blood mononuclear cells (PBMCs), taken at new diagnosis, from a patient treated with antithyroid drugs. Source of these receptors: a woman aged 35 to 60 with Graves disease.

This clonotype came up many times. This chain connects TRBV5-1 to TRBJ2-1; TRBD1 agrees at 7 bases. The CDR3 has 15 amino acids. Germline CDR1 SGHRS, CDR2 YFSETQ. V dropped 3 bases and J dropped 0; count of bases not matched to a gene: 3. In DNA, the CDR3 is TGCGCCAGCAGCTCGGGACAGACCTCCTACAATGAGCAGTTCTTC. Translated: CASSSGQTSYNEQFF.

V gene TRBV14 combines with J gene TRBJ2-7; 8 nucleotides match TRBD1. The junction had 11 bases not matched to a gene; V was cut back by 0 bases and J by 7 bases. Germline CDR1 SGHDN, CDR2 FVKESK. This CDR3 has 16 residues. CDR3: CASSQEAPDRVGEQYF. As DNA, the CDR3 is TGTGCCAGCAGCCAAGAAGCACCGGACAGGGTCGGAGAGCAGTACTTC. The entire variable domain, with the rest obtained from reference TRBV14 and TRBJ2-7, is as follows: EAGVTQFPSHSVIEKGQTVTLRCDPISGHDNLYWYRRVMGKEIKFLLHFVKESKQDESGMPNNRFLAERTGGTYSTLKVQPAELEDSGVYFCASSQEAPDRVGEQYFGPGTRLTVT.

The chain uses TRBV7-9 and TRBJ2-1; TRBD2 matches at 7 bases. In germline, CDR1 is SEHNR, CDR2 FQNEAQ (reference sequence). V lost 1 base and J lost 2; bases outside the gene matches: 5. The CDR3 runs to 16 residues. The CDR3 bases are TGTGCCAGCAGCTTAGTGGGCGGGGGAGCCTACAATGAGCAGTTCTTC. Its protein is CASSLVGGGAYNEQFF.

The chain recombines TRBV4-1 with TRBJ1-1; tentatively, D is TRBD1 (5 bases). The CDR3 is 15 residues long. The V and J ends lost 1 base and 4 bases respectively, with 13 bases between them. Germline V CDR1 and CDR2: MGHRA, YSYEKL. CDR3 region: CASSQAGRVPTEAFF. CDR3 sequence (DNA): TGCGCCAGCAGCCAAGCAGGCAGGGTTCCCACTGAAGCTTTCTTT.

This clonotype was recorded a few times. V usage is TRBV30 and J usage is TRBJ1-5; weak D call: TRBD1 (5 bases). Germline CDR1 and CDR2: GTSNPN and SVGIG (reference sequence). This CDR3 spans 13 amino acids. The V end lost 2 bases, the J end lost 4 bases, and 9 bases lay between the germline ends. CDR3 bases: TGTGCCTGGAGTCAGGGATTAAATCAGCCCCAGCATTTT. It codes for CAWSQGLNQPQHF.

The gene calls are TRBV20-1 and TRBJ2-1; 8 positions match TRBD2. TRBJ2-5 explains the end of the DNA better; the J call may be wrong. The CDR3 runs 14 residues. CDR1 and CDR2 from the germline V gene are DFQATT and SNEGSKA (reference sequence). The DNA for the CDR3 is TGCAGTGCTCCCCAATTAGCGGGGCAAGAGACCCAGTACTTC. This sequence encodes CSAPQLAGQETQYF.

This clonotype was counted only a few times. This sequence joins TRBV5-4 and TRBJ2-5; 10 bases are shared with TRBD1. Germline-derived CDR1 and CDR2 are SGHNT and YYREEE (reference sequence). V lost 3 bases to trimming and J lost 5 bases; unmatched junction nucleotides: 4. The CDR3 totals 14 residues. CDR3 in DNA: TGTGCCAGCAGCTCTGGGACAGGGGACGAGACCCAGTACTTC. It specifies CASSSGTGDETQYF.

This clonotype was detected only a few times. The chain joins TRBV9 to TRBJ1-5, with D unresolved. Between the trimmed V and J ends, which lost 1 base and 7 bases, there was a span of 18 bases. CDR1 is SGDLS and CDR2 is YYNGEE in the germline V gene. The CDR3 consists of 16 residues. The CDR3 spells CASSVSRRALCQPQHF. The CDR3 DNA reads as TGTGCCAGCAGCGTAAGTCGACGGGCCTTATGCCAGCCCCAGCATTTT.

This sequence joins TRBV4-1 and TRBJ2-3; perhaps TRBD2 as D (6 bases). CDR3 length equals 17 residues. Trimming removed 0 bases from V and 2 bases from J, with 15 bases in between. Germline lookup yields CDR1 MGHRA and CDR2 YSYEKL. The CDR3 coding sequence is TGCGCCAGCAGCCAAGACGGGGCGACGGGAGCCACAGATACGCAGTATTTT. As protein: CASSQDGATGATDTQYF.

Many counts were recorded for this clonotype. The chain has TRBV20-1 and TRBJ1-2; TRBD1 is a possible D gene (5 bases). Germline lookup yields CDR1 DFQATT and CDR2 SNEGSKA (reference sequence). The CDR3 has 15 amino acids. Trimming pared 0 bases from V and 6 bases from J, leaving 17 bases between. As DNA, the CDR3 is TGCAGTGCTAGAGAAGGGTCTACAGGTGGGGATGGCTACACCTTC. Translated, it gives CSAREGSTGGDGYTF.

This chain links TRBV6-5 with TRBJ1-1; unclear D gene. The CDR3 is 12 amino acids. V was pared by 0 bases and J by 11 bases, with 10 bases between. CDR1 MNHEY and CDR2 SVGAGI come from the germline V gene. The CDR3 nucleotides read TGTGCCAGCAGTTACTCAGAGGGAGGGGCTTTCTTT. This sequence encodes CASSYSEGGAFF.

This clonotype was detected ten times or more. The chain employs TRBV6-1 and TRBJ1-2; D is ambiguous. CDR3 length: 14 amino acids. Trimming shortened V by 8 bases and J by 2 bases, and 15 bases separated the two germline ends. Germline-derived CDR1 and CDR2 are MNHNS and SASEGT. The CDR3 DNA follows: TGTGCCAGCTCTCTCGCGTTCGCAAACTATGGCTACACCTTC. It yields the protein CASSLAFANYGYTF.

This clonotype showed up just a few times. V and J are TRBV2 and TRBJ2-2; 8 nucleotides align to TRBD1. The germline CDR1 and CDR2 sequences are SNHLY and FYNNEI. The junction had 6 bases not matched to a gene; V was cut back by 5 bases and J by 7 bases. This CDR3 has 14 amino acids. The CDR3 coding sequence is TGTGCCAGCAGTCTAACAGGGGGAGGCGGGGAGCTGTTTTTT. It yields the protein CASSLTGGGGELFF.

Comment on this clonotype: A much larger clone differs from this one at a single base, so this may be a read error. The rearrangement links TRBV2 to TRBJ1-2; D uncertain. V lost 8 bases to trimming and J lost 2 bases, with 12 bases between them. This CDR3 has 13 amino acids. Germline values: CDR1 SNHLY, CDR2 FYNNEI. The CDR3 reads CASGSLGNYGYTF. The CDR3 DNA is TGTGCCAGCGGTAGTTTAGGGAACTATGGCTACACCTTC.

This clonotype was seen a handful of times. The rearrangement links TRBV19 to TRBJ1-1; TRBD1 might be the D (6 bases). Germline loops: CDR1 LNHDA, CDR2 SQIVND (reference sequence). This CDR3 has 14 amino acids. V was clipped by 1 base and J by 4 bases, with 10 bases between them. DNA of the CDR3: TGTGCCAGTAGTATAGTCAGGGGATCCACTGAAGCTTTCTTT. Translated, it gives CASSIVRGSTEAFF.

The chain couples TRBV12-3 or TRBV12-4 to TRBJ2-7; maybe TRBD1 (6 bases). Trimming stripped 6 bases from V and 6 bases from J, with 15 bases between. CDR3 length: 13 amino acids. The CDR3 DNA reads TGTGCCAGCAGCCAAGGCCTAGGGGGCGAGCAGTACTTC. Translated: CASSQGLGGEQYF.

This clonotype appeared many times. The chain's CDR3 is CASRSGQGVPTNEKLFF. CDR3 sequence (DNA): TGTGCCAGCAGGTCGGGACAGGGGGTGCCTACTAATGAAAAACTGTTTTTT. This chain uses TRBV6-1 with TRBJ1-4, with 11 bases identical to TRBD1. This CDR3 comprises 17 residues. J was trimmed by 2 bases and V by 6 bases; bases with no gene match: 8. In germline, CDR1 is MNHNS, CDR2 SASEGT.

This clonotype was recorded at least ten times. The chain uses TRBV11-2 and TRBJ2-3; 8 bases fit TRBD1. Germline loops: CDR1 SGHAT, CDR2 FQNNGV. The CDR3 length is 15 residues. Trimming removed 4 bases from V and 5 bases from J; junction bases left unmatched: 8. The CDR3 DNA sequence: TGTGCCAGCAGCTCCTACAGGGGGAGGAGAGATACGCAGTATTTT. Amino acid sequence: CASSSYRGRRDTQYF. Using reference TRBV11-2 and TRBJ2-3 for the parts outside the CDR3, the full variable domain is EAGVAQSPRYKIIEKRQSVAFWCNPISGHATLYWYQQILGQGPKLLIQFQNNGVVDDSQLPKDRFSAERLKGVDSTLKIQPAKLEDSAVYLCASSSYRGRRDTQYFGPGTRLTVL.

This clonotype has a single count. The rearrangement uses TRBV7-8 and TRBJ1-4; 8 nucleotides line up with TRBD1. Germline CDR1 reads SGHVS; CDR2 reads FQNEAQ. V shed 5 bases and J 4 bases; nucleotides not matched to a gene: 15. The CDR3 spans 18 residues. The CDR3 loop is CASSPRPQGAQVNEKLFF. The CDR3 coding sequence is TGTGCCAGCAGCCCCAGACCCCAGGGGGCGCAAGTTAATGAAAAACTGTTTTTT.

This clonotype was seen ten or more times. The CDR3 reads CASSFWGAGETQYF. CDR3 sequence (DNA): TGTGCCAGCAGTTTTTGGGGGGCGGGGGAGACCCAGTACTTC. The chain has TRBV12-3 or TRBV12-4 and TRBJ2-5; D may match TRBD1 or TRBD2 (6 bases each). Trimming removed 3 bases at V and 5 bases at J, with 13 bases between. CDR3 length: 14 residues.

Many counts were recorded for this clonotype. The chain recombines TRBV3-1 with TRBJ2-7; tentatively, D is TRBD2 (6 bases). The germline V gene has CDR1 LGHDT and CDR2 YNNKEL (reference sequence). Trimming pared 4 bases from V and 7 bases from J, leaving 11 bases between. The CDR3 covers 12 residues. CDR3 sequence reads: CASSPRGAEQYF. CDR3 sequence (DNA): TGTGCCAGCAGCCCGCGGGGAGCGGAGCAGTACTTC.

This clonotype was found once. This chain links TRBV29-1 with TRBJ2-7; D tentatively fits TRBD1 or TRBD2 (5 bases each). The CDR3 runs 13 residues. Between the trimmed V and J ends, which lost 4 bases and 4 bases, there was a span of 14 bases. Germline loops: CDR1 SQVTM, CDR2 ANQGSEA. In nucleotides, the CDR3 is TGCAGCGTTGTCGTCCGGGACCCATACGAGCAGTACTTC. The encoded protein is CSVVVRDPYEQYF.

The sample holds a few counts of this clonotype. The CDR3 here is CASSEETGGYNQPQHF. The CDR3 region has the DNA TGTGCCAGTAGTGAAGAGACAGGGGGCTACAATCAGCCCCAGCATTTT. The chain couples TRBV19 to TRBJ1-5; 10 bases line up with TRBD1. Germline V gene sequence: CDR1 LNHDA, CDR2 SQIVND (reference sequence). Losses at the gene ends were 5 bases for V and 3 bases for J; bases not matched to a gene: 7. The CDR3 runs 16 residues.

There are many counts of this clonotype. The CDR3 region has the DNA TGTGCCAGCAGCCAAGGACAGGGGGCGAATTCACCCCTCCACTTT. Amino acid sequence: CASSQGQGANSPLHF. The genes are TRBV13 and TRBJ1-6; the match to TRBD1 covers 11 bases. CDR3 length equals 15 residues. J was trimmed by 7 bases and V by 5 bases; bases with no gene match: 4. Germline values: CDR1 PRHDT, CDR2 FYEKMQ (reference sequence).

This clonotype showed up many times. This chain joins TRBV7-3 and TRBJ2-5; 10 bases agree with TRBD2. There are 20 residues in the CDR3. The germline V gene encodes CDR1 SGHTA and CDR2 FQGTGA. V dropped 5 bases and J dropped 2; count of bases not matched to a gene: 20. The CDR3 reads CASSPVVPGLLAGFQETQYF. DNA of the CDR3: TGTGCCAGCAGCCCCGTAGTCCCGGGTTTACTAGCGGGGTTTCAAGAGACCCAGTACTTC.

Worth noting for this clonotype: Given a much more abundant clone one base away, this may be a read error. The chain couples TRBV6-1 to TRBJ1-1; a weak D match, TRBD1 (6 bases). V shed 6 bases and J shed 1 base, with 21 bases lying between them. Germline loops: CDR1 MNHNS, CDR2 SASEGT. The CDR3 covers 17 residues. The CDR3 is CASRRISTGLTNTEAFF. In DNA, the CDR3 is TGTGCCAGCAGACGGATTTCTACAGGGCTAACGAACACTGAAGCTTTCTTT.

The V gene is TRBV7-9, the J gene TRBJ2-3; the D call may be TRBD1 or TRBD2 (5 bases each). Looked up from germline, CDR1 is SEHNR and CDR2 is FQNEAQ (reference sequence). V dropped 2 bases and J dropped 0 bases, with 12 bases sitting between them. The CDR3 extends over 16 amino acids. Written as DNA, the CDR3 is TGTGCCAGCAGCTTAAGCGAAAGGGACAGCACAGATACGCAGTATTTT. Translation gives CASSLSERDSTDTQYF.

The rearrangement uses TRBV13 and TRBJ2-2, with TRBD1 matching 8 bases. The CDR3 is 15 residues long. CDR1 and CDR2 (germline): PRHDT, FYEKMQ (reference sequence). The J segment lost 5 bases and the V segment lost 3 bases, leaving 5 bases of the junction unmatched. The CDR3 here is CASSFPGQETGELFF. In DNA, the CDR3 is TGTGCCAGCAGCTTCCCGGGACAGGAGACCGGGGAGCTGTTTTTT.

This clonotype showed up many times. The rearrangement joins TRBV20-1 to TRBJ2-7; 13 bases match TRBD2. Per germline, CDR1 DFQATT and CDR2 SNEGSKA (reference sequence). This CDR3 region has 16 residues. Unmatched junction bases numbered 7, after V lost 5 bases and J lost 0 bases. In DNA, the CDR3 is TGCAGTGCTCGGACTAGCGGGGGCCTAAGCTCCTACGAGCAGTACTTC. This gives the protein CSARTSGGLSSYEQYF.

This clonotype was counted only a few times. V gene TRBV10-2 combines with J gene TRBJ1-1; D remains unclear. The germline gives CDR1 WSHSY, CDR2 SAAADI. The V and J ends lost 6 bases and 0 bases respectively, with 8 bases between them. The CDR3 runs to 13 residues. The CDR3 sequence is CASRAEMNTEAFF. CDR3 DNA sequence: TGCGCCAGCAGGGCCGAGATGAACACTGAAGCTTTCTTT.